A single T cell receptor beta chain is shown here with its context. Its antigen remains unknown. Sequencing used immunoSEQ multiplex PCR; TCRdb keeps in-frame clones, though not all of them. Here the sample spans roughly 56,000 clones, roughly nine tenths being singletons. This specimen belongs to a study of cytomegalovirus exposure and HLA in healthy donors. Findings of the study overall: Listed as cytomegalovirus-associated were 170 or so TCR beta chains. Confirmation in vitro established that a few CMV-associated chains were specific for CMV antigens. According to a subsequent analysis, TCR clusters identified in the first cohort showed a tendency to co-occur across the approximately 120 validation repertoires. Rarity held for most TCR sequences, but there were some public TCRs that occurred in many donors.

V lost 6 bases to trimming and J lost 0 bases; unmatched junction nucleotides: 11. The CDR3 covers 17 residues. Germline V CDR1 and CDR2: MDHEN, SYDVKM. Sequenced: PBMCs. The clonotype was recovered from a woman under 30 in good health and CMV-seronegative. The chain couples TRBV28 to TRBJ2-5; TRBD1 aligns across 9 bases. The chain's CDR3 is CASSQQGAGGDQETQYF. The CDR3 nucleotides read TGTGCCAGCAGCCAACAGGGGGCCGGAGGAGACCAAGAGACCCAGTACTTC.